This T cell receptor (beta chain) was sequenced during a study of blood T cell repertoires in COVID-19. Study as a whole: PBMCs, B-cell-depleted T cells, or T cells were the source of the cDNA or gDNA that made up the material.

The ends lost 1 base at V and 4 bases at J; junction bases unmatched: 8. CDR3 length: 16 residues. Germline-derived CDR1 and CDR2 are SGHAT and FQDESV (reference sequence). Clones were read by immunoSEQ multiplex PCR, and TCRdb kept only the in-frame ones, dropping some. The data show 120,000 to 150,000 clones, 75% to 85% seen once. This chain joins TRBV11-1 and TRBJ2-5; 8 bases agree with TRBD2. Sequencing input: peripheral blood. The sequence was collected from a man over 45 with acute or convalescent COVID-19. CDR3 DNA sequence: TGTGCCAGCAGCTTAGACGTCGGGAGGGCCCGAGAGACCCAGTACTTC. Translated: CASSLDVGRARETQYF.